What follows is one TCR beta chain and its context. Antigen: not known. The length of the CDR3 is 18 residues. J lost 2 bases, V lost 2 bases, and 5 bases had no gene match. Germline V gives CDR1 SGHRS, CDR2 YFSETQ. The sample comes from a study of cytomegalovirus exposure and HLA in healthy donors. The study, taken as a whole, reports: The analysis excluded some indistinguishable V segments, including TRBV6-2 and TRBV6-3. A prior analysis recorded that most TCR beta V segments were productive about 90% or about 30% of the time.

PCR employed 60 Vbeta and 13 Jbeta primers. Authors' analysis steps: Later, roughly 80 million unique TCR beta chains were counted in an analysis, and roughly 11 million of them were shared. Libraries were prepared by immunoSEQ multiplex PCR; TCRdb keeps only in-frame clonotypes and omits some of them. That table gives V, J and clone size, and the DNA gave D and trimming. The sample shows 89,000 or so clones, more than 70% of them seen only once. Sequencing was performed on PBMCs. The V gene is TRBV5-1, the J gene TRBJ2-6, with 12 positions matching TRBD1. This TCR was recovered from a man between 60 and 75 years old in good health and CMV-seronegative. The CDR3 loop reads CASSLPGQGAAGANVLTF. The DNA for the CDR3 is TGCGCCAGCAGCTTACCGGGACAGGGGGCGGCTGGGGCCAACGTCCTGACTTTC.